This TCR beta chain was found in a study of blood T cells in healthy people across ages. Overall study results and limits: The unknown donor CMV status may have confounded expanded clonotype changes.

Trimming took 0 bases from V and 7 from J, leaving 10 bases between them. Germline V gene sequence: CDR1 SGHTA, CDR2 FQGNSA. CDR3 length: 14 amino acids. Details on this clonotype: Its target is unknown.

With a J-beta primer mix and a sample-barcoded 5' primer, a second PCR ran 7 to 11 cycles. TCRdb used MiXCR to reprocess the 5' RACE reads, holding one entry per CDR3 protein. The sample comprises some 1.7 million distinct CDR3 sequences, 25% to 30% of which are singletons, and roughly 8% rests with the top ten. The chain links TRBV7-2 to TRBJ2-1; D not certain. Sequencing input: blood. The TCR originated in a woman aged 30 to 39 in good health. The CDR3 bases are TGTGCCAGCAGCTTAGCTGGACCTAGAAATGAGCAGTTCTTC. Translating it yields CASSLAGPRNEQFF.